These 10 T cell receptor beta chains share one sample of origin, sequenced in a study of OX40 agonist ivuxolimab in advanced cancers. The repertoire was sequenced with immunoSEQ multiplex PCR; TCRdb's copy has only in-frame clones and lacks some. This table has under 80,000 clones, approximately 86% appearing once. This specimen consisted of CD4+ or CD8+ T cells sorted from blood, obtained in a trial of the OX40 agonist ivuxolimab. Source of these receptors: an adult with an advanced solid tumor such as melanoma, head and neck, liver or kidney cancer.

The gene calls are TRBV6-6 and TRBJ1-5; D is unclear. The CDR3 is made up of 16 amino acids. Germline V gene data show CDR1 as MNHNY and CDR2 as SVGAGI (reference sequence). Trimming shortened V by 5 bases and J by 0 bases, and 14 bases separated the two germline ends. CDR3 region: CASSPPRDDSNQPQHF. As DNA, the CDR3 is TGTGCCAGCAGTCCTCCCCGGGATGATAGCAATCAGCCCCAGCATTTT.

The chain joins TRBV28 to TRBJ2-1, with 9 bases matching TRBD1. Unmatched junction bases numbered 11, after V lost 4 bases and J lost 10 bases. The CDR3 loop spans 15 amino acids. Germline V gene data show CDR1 as MDHEN and CDR2 as SYDVKM. CDR3 nucleotides: TGTGCCAGCAGTTCCTCCGGGACAGGGTTTCGAGAGCAGTTCTTC. Translating gives CASSSSGTGFREQFF.

This sequence joins TRBV7-3 and TRBJ2-1; D possibly corresponds to TRBD2 (6 bases). Germline assignment: CDR1 SGHTA and CDR2 FQGTGA. Trimming removed 2 bases at V and 0 bases at J, with 14 bases between. The CDR3 sequence is 17 residues long. This CDR3 reads CASSLLVAASSYNEQFF. CDR3 DNA sequence: TGTGCCAGCAGCTTACTTGTAGCGGCGAGCTCCTACAATGAGCAGTTCTTC.

This chain links TRBV29-1 with TRBJ2-7; D is tentatively TRBD1 or TRBD2 (5 bases each). This CDR3 spans 13 amino acids. V was trimmed by 7 bases and J by 5 bases, leaving 18 bases between them. CDR1 and CDR2 (germline): SQVTM, ANQGSEA. CDR3 sequence: CSAARGDLNEQYF. Here the CDR3 DNA reads TGCAGCGCCGCGAGGGGCGATCTAAACGAGCAGTACTTC.

With regard to this clone: Mismatch with germline at one junction end may stem from a read error. The J gene is TRBJ2-1, the V gene TRBV9; perhaps TRBD2 as D (6 bases). This CDR3 spans 12 amino acids. The germline CDR1 and CDR2 sequences are SGDLS and YYNGEE. The CDR3 nucleotides read TGTGCCAGTAGCGGACCCTACAATGAGCAGTTCTTC. Protein sequence: CASSGPYNEQFF.

This clone was seen more than once but under ten times. The rearrangement uses TRBV5-1 and TRBJ2-7; TRBD2 is a possible D gene (6 bases). Trimming cost V 0 bases and J 2 bases, with 12 bases left between them. This CDR3 has 15 amino acids. Germline-derived CDR1 and CDR2 are SGHRS and YFSETQ. CDR3 DNA: TGCGCCAGCAGCTTGGAGCCGGGGGAGACCTACGAGCAGTACTTC. This encodes CASSLEPGETYEQYF.

This chain joins TRBV11-2 and TRBJ1-5; D is undetermined. Germline lookup yields CDR1 SGHAT and CDR2 FQNNGV. The CDR3 extends over 19 amino acids. V shed 1 base and J shed 3 bases, with 22 bases lying between them. DNA of the CDR3: TGTGCCAGCAGCTTAGGAGTAGGAGGCAGCCCCACGTTCAATCAGCCCCAGCATTTT. Translating it yields CASSLGVGGSPTFNQPQHF.

This clone has a single count. This chain connects TRBV6-1 to TRBJ1-4; tentative D call: TRBD1 (5 bases). The germline V gene encodes CDR1 MNHNS and CDR2 SASEGT. The CDR3 has 14 residues. The germline V and J ends were trimmed by 4 bases and 3 bases, with 9 bases remaining between them. Here the CDR3 reads CASSGGRSNEKLFF. In DNA, the CDR3 is TGTGCCAGCAGTGGGGGGAGGTCTAATGAAAAACTGTTTTTT.

The chain joins TRBV6-5 to TRBJ2-1, with TRBD1 matching 7 bases. The germline V gene has CDR1 MNHEY and CDR2 SVGAGI. The length of the CDR3 is 12 residues. V lost 7 bases and J lost 10; bases outside the gene matches: 7. The DNA for the CDR3 is TGTGCCAGCACGTACGACAGGGCCGAGCAGTTCTTC. This encodes CASTYDRAEQFF.

Here the CDR3 DNA reads TGTGCCAGCAGCAAGACAGGGGTGGGGAACACTGAAGCTTTCTTT. Its translation is CASSKTGVGNTEAFF. The chain recombines TRBV11-2 with TRBJ1-1; 8 bases align to TRBD1. Germline-derived CDR1 and CDR2 are SGHAT and FQNNGV. This CDR3 has 15 amino acids. Trimming removed 5 bases from V and 1 base from J; junction bases left unmatched: 6.